This T cell receptor (beta chain) was identified in a study of cytomegalovirus exposure and HLA in healthy donors. Amplification used 60 Vbeta primers and 13 Jbeta primers. Some clones are missing from TCRdb's copy, which holds only in-frame ones; the method was immunoSEQ multiplex PCR. Of 150,000 to 200,000 clones listed, about 85% are singletons. From germline, CDR1 is SGHNT and CDR2 YENEEA. The CDR3 is 13 residues long. Trimming took 3 bases from V and 2 from J, leaving 6 bases between them. This clonotype was obtained from a man aged 50 to 59 in good health and CMV-seropositive. Sequencing was performed on PBMCs. The rearrangement uses TRBV11-3 and TRBJ2-3; no firm D call. In DNA form, the CDR3 reads TGTGCCAGCAGCTTCCAGGTCACAGATACGCAGTATTTT. Its protein product is CASSFQVTDTQYF.